These T cell receptor beta chains were read from a single sample in a study of T cells in localized non-small cell lung cancer. Sequencing was performed with immunoSEQ multiplex PCR; in TCRdb, only in-frame clones are kept and a portion is missing. The repertoire consists of nearly 25,000 clones, with about 86% occurring once and the leading ten covering roughly 5%. The material sequenced was peripheral blood, taken before any cancer treatment. All receptors come from a male donor at least 60 years old with stage II squamous cell lung carcinoma. Both conserved end residues are part of each CDR3. The D gene is left open where the match is weak. Clone sizes are given selectively: once, few, many, or a class where the clone is expanded.

size,V,D,J,CDR3,DNA
-,TRBV29-1,TRBD2,TRBJ2-7,CSVEKGVGLKYEQYF,TGCAGCGTTGAGAAGGGAGTGGGACTAAAGTACGAGCAGTACTTC
-,TRBV18,-,TRBJ2-5,CASSPQETQYF,TGTGCCAGCTCACCACAAGAGACCCAGTACTTC
-,TRBV5-4,TRBD1,TRBJ2-3,CASSPRDRASTDTQYF,TGTGCCAGCAGCCCCCGGGACAGGGCTAGCACAGATACGCAGTATTTT
-,TRBV5-8,-,TRBJ1-3,CASSLAGASGNTIYF,TGTGCCAGCAGCTTGGCCGGGGCCTCTGGAAACACCATATATTTT
-,TRBV5-1,TRBD2,TRBJ2-2,CASSSGLAGTGELFF,TGCGCCAGCAGCTCCGGACTAGCGGGCACCGGGGAGCTGTTTTTT
-,TRBV5-1,-,TRBJ1-1,CASSLIGLGESGAFF,TGCGCCAGCAGCTTGATAGGACTGGGAGAGTCGGGGGCTTTCTTT
-,TRBV5-4,-,TRBJ1-2,CASSLGDRPNYGYTF,TGTGCCAGCAGCTTGGGTGACAGACCTAACTATGGCTACACCTTC
-,TRBV28,-,TRBJ2-5,CASSLGVWETQYF,TGTGCCAGCAGTTTAGGGGTATGGGAGACCCAGTACTTC
-,TRBV11-2,-,TRBJ2-7,CASSIRGPPEQYF,TGTGCCAGCAGCATACGAGGGCCCCCCGAGCAGTACTTC
-,TRBV5-1,-,TRBJ2-1,CASSFGGSNEQFF,TGCGCCAGCAGCTTCGGCGGATCCAATGAGCAGTTCTTC
-,TRBV11-3,-,TRBJ1-2,CASSPRGDDYGYTF,TGTGCCAGCAGCCCGAGGGGAGACGACTATGGCTACACCTTC
few,TRBV11-3,-,TRBJ2-1,CASSLYNDNEQFF,TGTGCCAGCAGCTTATATAACGACAATGAGCAGTTCTTC
-,TRBV11-2,-,TRBJ2-4,CASSLDTGGWYIQYF,TGTGCCAGCAGCTTAGATACTGGGGGCTGGTACATTCAGTACTTC
-,TRBV6-1,TRBD1,TRBJ1-2,CASSPYPTGAYGYTF,TGTGCCAGCAGTCCCTACCCGACAGGGGCCTATGGCTACACCTTC
-,TRBV6-5,-,TRBJ2-5,CASSYHSNGETQYF,TGTGCCAGCAGTTACCACTCAAACGGGGAGACCCAGTACTTC
-,TRBV5-1,TRBD1,TRBJ1-2,CASGGGTGVYGYTF,TGCGCCAGCGGTGGGGGGACAGGAGTCTATGGCTACACCTTC
-,TRBV27,TRBD1,TRBJ1-3,CASSRQGVTGNTIYF,TGTGCCAGCAGCCGACAGGGTGTAACTGGAAACACCATATATTTT